The rows below give T cell receptor beta chains drawn from one sample of a study of identifying expanded T cells in peripheral blood. Profiled with immunoSEQ multiplex PCR; TCRdb holds only in-frame clones, not every one. The data show 70,000 or so clones, roughly nine tenths seen once. The material sequenced was blood. The receptors were gathered from a person between 18 and 75 years old in good health. Each CDR3 is given with its conserved first and last residue.

j_call v_call cdr3_aa
TRBJ2-3 TRBV7-7 CASSLRGSDTQYF
TRBJ1-1 TRBV19 CASSINGRGKTEAFF
TRBJ2-7 TRBV12-5 CASARWGYEQYF
TRBJ2-3 TRBV9 CASSEGGRRTDTQYF
TRBJ1-3 TRBV30 CALDISLGNTIYF
TRBJ2-5 TRBV28 CASSRDRVEETQYF
TRBJ1-5 TRBV6-1 CASSDQGVGGNQPQHF
TRBJ2-1 TRBV7-2 CASSRPASGSNSYNEQFF
TRBJ1-2 TRBV6-5 CASSYRYQGDYGYTF
TRBJ2-7 TRBV18 CASSPNGELTYF
TRBJ1-4 TRBV7-8 CASSLAETTNEKLFF
TRBJ2-5 TRBV4-2 CASSQVGTSGAETQYF
TRBJ2-5 TRBV27 CASSPLDQETQYF
TRBJ2-3 TRBV6-1 CASRDRGTDTQYF
TRBJ1-1 TRBV9 CASSVGMNTEAFF
TRBJ2-1 TRBV5-1 CASSLGSGSWYNEQFF
TRBJ2-5 TRBV5-4 CASSPDPQETQYF
TRBJ2-7 TRBV2 CASRVGLASYEQYF
TRBJ2-7 TRBV27 CASSPPFPGQRIHSYEQYF
TRBJ2-2 TRBV7-6 CASSLEARNTGELFF
TRBJ1-6 TRBV5-3 CARSSRRTGKGAYNSPLHF
TRBJ2-2 TRBV9 CASSLGTANTGELFF
TRBJ1-3 TRBV7-8 CASSLSGNTIYF
TRBJ1-1 TRBV30 CAWAGNTEAFF
TRBJ2-5 TRBV18 CASSSSVGVGETQYF
TRBJ2-2 TRBV4-1 CASSQGPGQMNTGELFF
TRBJ2-7 TRBV7-6 CASSSSGVSSYEQYF
TRBJ1-4 TRBV19 CASSARYREKLFF
TRBJ1-2 TRBV9 CASSVGRGQNYGYTF
TRBJ2-5 TRBV20-1 CSASKGGTQYF
TRBJ1-2 TRBV28 CASRQDRAGYTF
TRBJ2-7 TRBV7-9 CASSSPGSFSYEQYF
TRBJ1-2 TRBV5-1 CASSLDRANYGYTF
TRBJ1-4 TRBV6-1 CASSEDLRKASYEKLFF
TRBJ1-5 TRBV5-1 CASSALGLQGQPQHF
TRBJ2-3 TRBV29-1 CSGTRGGTDTQYF
TRBJ2-7 TRBV10-1 CASSVGDTVYEQYF
TRBJ2-3 TRBV13 CASSSRTYTDTQYF
TRBJ1-2 TRBV28 CASSSPVKGGGYTF
TRBJ2-7 TRBV18 CASSPFGTARTEQYF
TRBJ2-1 TRBV7-2 CASSLGDPVDEQFF
TRBJ1-2 TRBV28 CASSLWAGYGYTF
TRBJ2-7 TRBV11-2 CASSLEWLAGGPRGYEQYF
TRBJ2-5 TRBV5-4 CASSLRGGQETQYF
TRBJ2-5 TRBV10-3 CAITETETGSRETQYF
TRBJ1-2 TRBV30 CAWSQGDSLGYTF
TRBJ1-5 TRBV10-2 CASSETFGYQPQHF
TRBJ2-7 TRBV10-1 CASSESERWRGYEQYF
TRBJ2-7 TRBV6-1 CASIPQTGAGYEQYF
TRBJ2-4 TRBV7-2 CASSLPLQNIQYF
TRBJ1-4 TRBV4-2 CASSQDFEEKLFF
TRBJ1-3 TRBV10-2 CASSEQGGNTIYF
TRBJ1-1 TRBV18 CASSPRTGTAGTEAFF